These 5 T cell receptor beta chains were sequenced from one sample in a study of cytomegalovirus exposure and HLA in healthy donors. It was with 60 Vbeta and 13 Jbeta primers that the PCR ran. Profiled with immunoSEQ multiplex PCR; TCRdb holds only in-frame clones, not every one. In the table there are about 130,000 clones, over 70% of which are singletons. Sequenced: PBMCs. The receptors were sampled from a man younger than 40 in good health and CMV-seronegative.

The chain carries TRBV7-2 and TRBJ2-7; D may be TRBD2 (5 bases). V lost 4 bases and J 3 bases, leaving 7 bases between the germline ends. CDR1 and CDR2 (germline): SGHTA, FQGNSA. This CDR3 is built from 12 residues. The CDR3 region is CASSSGNYEQYF. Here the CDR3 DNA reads TGTGCCAGCAGCTCGGGGAACTACGAGCAGTACTTC.

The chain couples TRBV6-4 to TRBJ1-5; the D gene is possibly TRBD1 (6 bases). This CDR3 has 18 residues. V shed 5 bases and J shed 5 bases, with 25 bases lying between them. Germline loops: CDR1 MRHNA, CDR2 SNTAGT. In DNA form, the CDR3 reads TGTGCCAGCAGTTTATCGGGGGGGGCGGAACTAGGGCATCAGCCCCAGCATTTT. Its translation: CASSLSGGAELGHQPQHF.

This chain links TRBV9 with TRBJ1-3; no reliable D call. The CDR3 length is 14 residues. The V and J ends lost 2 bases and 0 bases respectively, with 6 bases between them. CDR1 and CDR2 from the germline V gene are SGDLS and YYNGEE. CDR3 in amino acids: CASSVRGSGNTIYF. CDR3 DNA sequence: TGTGCCAGCAGCGTCAGAGGCTCTGGAAACACCATATATTTT.

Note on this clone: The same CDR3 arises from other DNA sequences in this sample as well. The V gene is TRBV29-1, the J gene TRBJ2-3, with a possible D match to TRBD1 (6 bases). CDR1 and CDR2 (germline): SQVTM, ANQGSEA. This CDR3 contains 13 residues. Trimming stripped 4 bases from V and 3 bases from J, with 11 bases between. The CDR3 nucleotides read TGCAGCGTTGTTGGGGGCGCAACAGATACGCAGTATTTT. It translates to CSVVGGATDTQYF.

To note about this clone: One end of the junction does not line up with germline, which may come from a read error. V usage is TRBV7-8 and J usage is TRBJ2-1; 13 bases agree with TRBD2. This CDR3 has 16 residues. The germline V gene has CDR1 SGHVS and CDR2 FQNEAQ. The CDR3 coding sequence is TGTGCCAGCATCTTAGGAGGGGGACTAGCGGGAATGGAGCAGTTCTTC. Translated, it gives CASILGGGLAGMEQFF. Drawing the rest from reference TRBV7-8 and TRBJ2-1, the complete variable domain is GAGVSQSPRYKVAKRGQDVALRCDPISGHVSLFWYQQALGQGPEFLTYFQNEAQLDKSGLPSDRFFAERPEGSVSTLKIQRTQQEDSAVYLCASILGGGLAGMEQFFGPGTRLTVL.